Listed below are T cell receptor beta chains from one sample, sequenced in a study of OX40 agonist ivuxolimab in advanced cancers. Method: immunoSEQ multiplex PCR; TCRdb's copy keeps in-frame clones and lacks some. The data hold 77,000 or so clones, with more than 70% observed a single time. The input for sequencing was CD4+ or CD8+ T cells sorted from blood, taken in a trial of the OX40 agonist ivuxolimab. All receptors derive from an adult with an advanced solid tumor such as melanoma, head and neck, liver or kidney cancer. Each CDR3 is given with its conserved first and last residue. D genes are given only for firm matches. Not every row has a clone size; where given, it reads once, few, many or a size class.

size,J,D,V,DNA,CDR3
.,TRBJ2-5,.,TRBV12-5,TGTGCTAGTGGTTTGGGAGCTGGGGAGACCCAGTACTTC,CASGLGAGETQYF
few,TRBJ2-1,TRBD2,TRBV10-3,TGTGCCATCAGTGGCTCGGCAAGCGGGGTGTACAATGAGCAGTTCTTC,CAISGSASGVYNEQFF
.,TRBJ2-7,TRBD2,TRBV19,TGTGCCAGTAAGACTAGCGGTTCCTCCTACGAGCAGTACTTC,CASKTSGSSYEQYF
once,TRBJ1-4,.,TRBV7-9,TGTGCCATCCCGGGAGGAGAAAAACTGTTTTTT,CAIPGGEKLFF
.,TRBJ2-2,TRBD1,TRBV7-8,TGTGCCAGCAGCTCAAGACAGGGGGCCGGAATTGGCGGGGAGCTGTTTTTT,CASSSRQGAGIGGELFF
.,TRBJ2-5,.,TRBV27,TGTGCCAGCAGTTTCGGACCCGACAGAGAGACCCAGTACTTC,CASSFGPDRETQYF
.,TRBJ2-1,TRBD2,TRBV2,TGTGCCAGCAGTGGAGGAGCGGGGGGTTCCTGGGCGGAGCAGTTCTTC,CASSGGAGGSWAEQFF
.,TRBJ2-3,TRBD2,TRBV15,TGTGCCACCAGCACCCCTAGTGGGGGGGATAAAGATACGCAGTATTTT,CATSTPSGGDKDTQYF
.,TRBJ1-3,.,TRBV10-3,TGTGCCACCGAGGGCAGGGGTCTATCTGGAAACACCATATATTTT,CATEGRGLSGNTIYF
.,TRBJ2-7,TRBD1,TRBV6-5,TGTGCCAGCAGTGGACCCGGGACAGGGGGATACGAGCAGTACTTC,CASSGPGTGGYEQYF
.,TRBJ1-1,TRBD1,TRBV11-2,TGTGCCAGCAGCTCAATGACAGGGAAGCTTAGTGGAGCTTTCTTT,CASSSMTGKLSGAFF
.,TRBJ2-1,TRBD2,TRBV5-1,TGCGCCAGCAGCCCGGGACTAGCGGGAGGGCCGGGGAATGAGCAGTTCTTC,CASSPGLAGGPGNEQFF
.,TRBJ2-3,.,TRBV19,TGTGCCAGTGCGTCCCGAGGTGCGGCTCGCACAGATACGCAGTATTTT,CASASRGAARTDTQYF
.,TRBJ1-1,.,TRBV5-1,TGCGCCAGCAGCTTGGATGGAGACACTGAAGCTTTCTTT,CASSLDGDTEAFF
.,TRBJ1-4,.,TRBV6-5,TGTGCCAGCAGCCCACGGAGGAATGAAAAACTGTTTTTT,CASSPRRNEKLFF
.,TRBJ1-1,.,TRBV6-1,TGTGCCAGCACTTCAGGGGAGGGGACGAGAGCTTTCTTT,CASTSGEGTRAFF
.,TRBJ1-1,.,TRBV19,TGTGCCAGTAGTACGGGACTGGTGGTAGCGGCTTTCTTT,CASSTGLVVAAFF
.,TRBJ1-4,.,TRBV7-9,TGTGCCAGCAGCTCGACATTCCAAAAACTGTTTTTT,CASSSTFQKLFF
.,TRBJ1-5,TRBD1,TRBV2,TGTGCCAGCAGCGGGACAGGGAATCAGCCCCAGCATTTT,CASSGTGNQPQHF
few,TRBJ1-2,TRBD1,TRBV5-4,TGTGCCAGCAGCTTGAGAGAGGGGGCGCCGGGCGGCTACACCTTC,CASSLREGAPGGYTF
.,TRBJ2-5,TRBD2,TRBV30,TGTGCCTGGGGTGAGGAGCGGGGGCAAGAGACCCAGTACTTC,CAWGEERGQETQYF
.,TRBJ1-1,.,TRBV7-2,TGTGCCAGCAGCCGGAGGGTGAACACTGAAGCTTTCTTT,CASSRRVNTEAFF
.,TRBJ2-7,TRBD1,TRBV5-1,TGCGCCAGCAGTACCCTACAGGGGGCGCAGAACGAGCAGTACTTC,CASSTLQGAQNEQYF
.,TRBJ1-1,TRBD1,TRBV5-6,TGTGCCAGCAGGTCGACAGGGTTGAACACTGAAGCTTTCTTT,CASRSTGLNTEAFF
.,TRBJ1-4,TRBD1,TRBV7-9,TGTGCCAGCAGCCAAGGACAGGGGAATGAAAAACTGTTTTTT,CASSQGQGNEKLFF
.,TRBJ2-7,TRBD1,TRBV5-8,TGTGCCAGCAGCCGGGACAGGGAGAGGGTCAAGCAGTACTTC,CASSRDRERVKQYF